The next 5 T cell receptor beta chains were all read from a single sample in a study of blood T cell repertoires in COVID-19. Produced via immunoSEQ multiplex PCR; TCRdb's table is partial and in-frame only. This sample yields about 250,000 clones, of which roughly nine tenths are seen a single time; 3% belongs to the top ten. Sequenced input: PBMCs or T cells enriched from blood (not recorded which). Receptor source: a woman aged 45-60 years who had recovered from COVID-19.

This chain connects TRBV7-9 to TRBJ2-2; a possible D gene is TRBD2 (6 bases). Germline CDR1 is SEHNR and CDR2 is FQNEAQ (reference sequence). The CDR3 is 14 amino acids. V was shortened by 5 bases and J by 4 bases, with 11 bases between the two germline ends. CDR3 in DNA: TGTGCCAGCAGCCAGGGACTTTCCACCGGGGAGCTGTTTTTT. It is translated as CASSQGLSTGELFF.

V gene TRBV4-3 combines with J gene TRBJ2-5; 8 bases agree with TRBD2. Germline trimming cut 4 bases from V and 2 bases from J; bases unmatched to any gene: 6. Germline assignment: CDR1 LGHNA and CDR2 YSLEER. The CDR3 has 15 amino acids. CDR3 bases: TGCGCCAGCAGCCGGAGAGGCGGGGGGCAAGAGACCCAGTACTTC. Amino acid sequence: CASSRRGGGQETQYF.

The rearrangement links TRBV25-1 to TRBJ1-3, with 7 positions matching TRBD1. V lost 2 bases, J lost 2 bases, and 12 bases stayed unmatched. Germline lookup yields CDR1 MGHDK and CDR2 SYGVNS. There are 18 residues in the CDR3. The DNA of the CDR3 is TGTGCCAGCAGTGAAGTCGGCACAGGGGAGTTGGCTGGAAACACCATATATTTT. This encodes CASSEVGTGELAGNTIYF.

This sequence joins TRBV7-6 and TRBJ2-7, with TRBD2 identical over 7 bases. V dropped 5 bases and J dropped 1; count of bases not matched to a gene: 8. The CDR3 contains 15 residues. Germline loops: CDR1 SGHVS, CDR2 FNYEAQ. The CDR3 protein is CASSPTPAGSYEQYF. In DNA, the CDR3 is TGTGCCAGCAGCCCTACTCCAGCGGGGTCCTACGAGCAGTACTTC.

The chain uses TRBV7-9 and TRBJ1-6, with 10 positions matching TRBD1. Germline CDR1 SEHNR, CDR2 FQNEAQ (reference sequence). The CDR3 totals 15 residues. J was trimmed by 6 bases and V by 4 bases; bases with no gene match: 3. The CDR3 bases are TGTGCCAGCAGCTGGGGGGACAGGGGTAATTCACCCCTCCACTTT. It specifies CASSWGDRGNSPLHF.